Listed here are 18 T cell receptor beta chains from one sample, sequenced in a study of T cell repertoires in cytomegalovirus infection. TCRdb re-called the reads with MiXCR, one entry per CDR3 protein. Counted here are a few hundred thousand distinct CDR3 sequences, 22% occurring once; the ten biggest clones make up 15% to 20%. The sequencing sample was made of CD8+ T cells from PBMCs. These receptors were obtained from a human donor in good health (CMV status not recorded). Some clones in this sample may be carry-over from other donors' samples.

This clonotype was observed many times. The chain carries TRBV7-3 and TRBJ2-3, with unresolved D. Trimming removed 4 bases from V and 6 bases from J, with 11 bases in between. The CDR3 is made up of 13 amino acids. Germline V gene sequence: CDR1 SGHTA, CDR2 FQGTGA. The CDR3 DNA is TGTGCCAGCAGCTCTCACAACCTGGATACGCAGTATTTT. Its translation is CASSSHNLDTQYF.

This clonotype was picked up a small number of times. The CDR3 DNA sequence: TGTGCCAGCAGCCCGGACAGGACGAGGGACACTGAAGCTTTCTTT. This codes for CASSPDRTRDTEAFF. The V and J genes are TRBV7-6 and TRBJ1-1, with 7 bases identical to TRBD1. This CDR3 comprises 15 residues. V shed 5 bases and J 3 bases; nucleotides not matched to a gene: 9. CDR1 and CDR2 (germline): SGHVS, FNYEAQ.

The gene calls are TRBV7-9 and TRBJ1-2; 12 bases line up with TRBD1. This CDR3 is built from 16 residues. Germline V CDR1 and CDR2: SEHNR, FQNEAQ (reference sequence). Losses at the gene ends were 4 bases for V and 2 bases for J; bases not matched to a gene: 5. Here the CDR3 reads CASSSWDRGLNYGYTF. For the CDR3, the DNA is TGTGCCAGCAGCTCTTGGGACAGGGGGCTAAACTATGGCTACACCTTC.

CDR3 nucleotides: TGTGCCAGCAGCCCTTGGACGGATTACGAGCAGTACTTC. This sequence encodes CASSPWTDYEQYF. The chain links TRBV7-8 to TRBJ2-7; unclear D gene. This CDR3 is 13 amino acids long. Germline CDR1 SGHVS, CDR2 FQNEAQ. V shed 5 bases and J shed 4 bases, with 12 bases lying between them.

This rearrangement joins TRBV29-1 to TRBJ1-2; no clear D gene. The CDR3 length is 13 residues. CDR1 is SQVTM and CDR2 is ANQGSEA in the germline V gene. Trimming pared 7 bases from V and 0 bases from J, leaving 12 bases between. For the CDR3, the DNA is TGCAGCGCCCCGGACGGATCTAACTATGGCTACACCTTC. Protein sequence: CSAPDGSNYGYTF.

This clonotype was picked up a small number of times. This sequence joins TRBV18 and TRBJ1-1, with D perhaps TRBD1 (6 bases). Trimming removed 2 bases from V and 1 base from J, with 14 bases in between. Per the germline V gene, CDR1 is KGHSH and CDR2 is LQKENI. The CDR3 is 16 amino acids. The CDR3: CASSPKDQGTNTEAFF. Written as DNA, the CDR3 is TGTGCCAGCTCACCAAAGGACCAGGGGACGAACACTGAAGCTTTCTTT.

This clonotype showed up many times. The chain's CDR3 is CASSRGGPSQETQYF. DNA for the CDR3: TGCGCCAGCAGTAGGGGGGGCCCGTCTCAAGAGACCCAGTACTTC. The chain joins TRBV23-1 to TRBJ2-5, with D tentatively TRBD2 (7 bases). TRBV23-1 qualifies as an ORF whose function is uncertain. Trimming shortened V by 5 bases and J by 2 bases, and 15 bases separated the two germline ends. This CDR3 comprises 15 residues.

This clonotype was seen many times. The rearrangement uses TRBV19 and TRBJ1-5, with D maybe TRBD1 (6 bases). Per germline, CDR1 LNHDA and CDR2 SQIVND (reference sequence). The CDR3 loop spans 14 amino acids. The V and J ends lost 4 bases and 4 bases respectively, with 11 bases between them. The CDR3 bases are TGTGCCAGTAGTAGTCAGGGGACGAATCAGCCCCAGCATTTT. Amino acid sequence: CASSSQGTNQPQHF. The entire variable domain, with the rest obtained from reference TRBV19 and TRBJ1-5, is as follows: DGGITQSPKYLFRKEGQNVTLSCEQNLNHDAMYWYRQDPGQGLRLIYYSQIVNDFQKGDIAEGYSVSREKKESFPLTVTSAQKNPTAFYLCASSSQGTNQPQHFGDGTRLSIL.

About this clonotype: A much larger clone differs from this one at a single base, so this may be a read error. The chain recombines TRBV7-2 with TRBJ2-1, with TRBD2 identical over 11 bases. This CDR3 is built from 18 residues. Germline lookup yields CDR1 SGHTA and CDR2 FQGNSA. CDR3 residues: CVSSKRGIGLAGGHEQFF. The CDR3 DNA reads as TGTGTCAGCAGTAAGAGAGGGATAGGGCTAGCGGGGGGACATGAGCAGTTCTTC.

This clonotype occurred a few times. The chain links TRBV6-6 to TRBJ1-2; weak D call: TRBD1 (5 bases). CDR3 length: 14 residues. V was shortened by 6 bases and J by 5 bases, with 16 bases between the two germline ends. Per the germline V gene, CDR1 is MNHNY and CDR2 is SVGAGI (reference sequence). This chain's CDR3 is CASSQAPGGYGYTF. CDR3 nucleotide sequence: TGTGCCAGCAGCCAAGCCCCGGGGGGGTATGGCTACACCTTC.

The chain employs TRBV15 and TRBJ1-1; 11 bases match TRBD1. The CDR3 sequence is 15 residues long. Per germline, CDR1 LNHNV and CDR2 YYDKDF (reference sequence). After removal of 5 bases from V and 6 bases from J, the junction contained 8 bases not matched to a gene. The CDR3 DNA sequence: TGTGCCACCAGCGGGGGGACAGGGGGACCCTCTGAAGCTTTCTTT. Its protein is CATSGGTGGPSEAFF.

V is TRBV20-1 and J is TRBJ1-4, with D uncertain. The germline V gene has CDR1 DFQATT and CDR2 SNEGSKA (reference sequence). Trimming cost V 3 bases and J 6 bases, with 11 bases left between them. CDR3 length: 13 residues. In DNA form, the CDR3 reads TGCAGTGCTAGTACAGCGGACCATGAAAAACTGTTTTTT. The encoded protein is CSASTADHEKLFF.

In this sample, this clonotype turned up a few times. The CDR3 DNA is TGTGCCAGCAGGGGACAGGGGCCGGACGGTGAGCAGTTCTTC. As protein: CASRGQGPDGEQFF. The chain is built from TRBV9 and TRBJ2-1; 10 nucleotides line up with TRBD1. Germline CDR1 SGDLS, CDR2 YYNGEE. The CDR3 length is 14 residues. V shed 5 bases and J 9 bases; nucleotides not matched to a gene: 8.

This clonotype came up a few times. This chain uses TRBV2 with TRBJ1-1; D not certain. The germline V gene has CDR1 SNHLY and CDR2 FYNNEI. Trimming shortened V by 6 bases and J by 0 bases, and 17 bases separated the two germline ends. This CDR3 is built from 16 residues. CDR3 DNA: TGTGCCAGCAGCCCGGGGTTTAGCGCAATGAACACTGAAGCTTTCTTT. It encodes CASSPGFSAMNTEAFF.

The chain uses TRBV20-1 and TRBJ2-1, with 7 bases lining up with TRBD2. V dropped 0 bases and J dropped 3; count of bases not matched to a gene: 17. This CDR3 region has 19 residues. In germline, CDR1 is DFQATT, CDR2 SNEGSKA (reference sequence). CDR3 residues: CSARERVGAAGVNYNEQFF. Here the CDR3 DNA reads TGCAGTGCTAGAGAGAGGGTGGGCGCGGCGGGGGTTAACTACAATGAGCAGTTCTTC.

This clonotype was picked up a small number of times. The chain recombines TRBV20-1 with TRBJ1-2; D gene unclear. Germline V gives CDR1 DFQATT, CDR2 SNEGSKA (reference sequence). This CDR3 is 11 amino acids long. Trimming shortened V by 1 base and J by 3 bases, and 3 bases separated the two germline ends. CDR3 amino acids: CSARADYGYTF. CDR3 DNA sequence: TGCAGTGCTAGAGCAGACTATGGCTACACCTTC.

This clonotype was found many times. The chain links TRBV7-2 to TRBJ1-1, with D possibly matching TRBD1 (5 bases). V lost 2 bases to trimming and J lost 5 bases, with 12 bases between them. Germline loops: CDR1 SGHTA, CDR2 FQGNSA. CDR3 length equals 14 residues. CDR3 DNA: TGTGCCAGCAGCTTATTAACCGGGGGAACTGAAGCTTTCTTT. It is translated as CASSLLTGGTEAFF.

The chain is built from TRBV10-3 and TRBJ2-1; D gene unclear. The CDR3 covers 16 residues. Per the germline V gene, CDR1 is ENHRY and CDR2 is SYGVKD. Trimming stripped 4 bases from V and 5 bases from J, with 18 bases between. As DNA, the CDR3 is TGTGCCATCAGTGTCCCTGACGCCAAACCTCACAATGAGCAGTTCTTC. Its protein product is CAISVPDAKPHNEQFF.